This T cell receptor beta chain was documented in a study of T cells expressing NK-cell markers. Overall study results and limits: Dominance of the CD3+CD56-NKG2C+ fraction by these clonotypes also held in a handful of donors.

TCRdb re-called the 5' RACE reads and shows each CDR3 protein once, DNA omitted. This table holds 500,000 to 700,000 distinct CDR3 sequences. Notes on this clonotype: What it recognizes is unknown.

The germline V gene has CDR1 LNHDA and CDR2 SQIVND (reference sequence). The CDR3 covers 14 residues. The chain uses TRBV19 and TRBJ1-2. This receptor was obtained from a man younger than 35 in good health. The sample taken for sequencing was blood T cells: a sorted CD56 or NKG2C T cell subset, CD4+ or CD8+ T cells, or bulk PBMC T cells (not recorded which). CDR3 sequence reads: CASSIEVAVYGYTF. Supplemented by reference TRBV19 and TRBJ1-2, the full variable domain reads DGGITQSPKYLFRKEGQNVTLSCEQNLNHDAMYWYRQDPGQGLRLIYYSQIVNDFQKGDIAEGYSVSREKKESFPLTVTSAQKNPTAFYLCASSIEVAVYGYTFGSGTRLTVV.